This T cell receptor beta chain was sequenced for a study of shared clonotypes between healthy human individuals. Study-level information: Those who served as donors were a couple of women and a few men between the ages of 18 and 49.

The CDR3 extends over 16 amino acids. Germline lookup yields CDR1 SEHNR and CDR2 FQNEAQ (reference sequence). With 4 bases removed from V and 13 bases from J, the gap between germline ends came to 28 bases. CD45RO negativity and positive selection for CCR7 defined naive CD8 cells, a population that excluded terminally differentiated effector memory CD45RA+ cells. Every donor was a Caucasian adult from Nashville, Tennessee. Sequenced by immunoSEQ multiplex PCR; TCRdb stores in-frame clones only, minus some. The sample includes nearly 600,000 clones, nearly 97% seen only once; the top ten take 0.085% to 0.11%.

The chain has TRBV7-9 and TRBJ1-1; D is undetermined. Specimen: naive CD8+ T cells sorted from blood. The clonotype comes from a woman in her 30s in good health. CDR3 loop: CASSSDGLRERFKGFF. CDR3 bases: TGTGCCAGCAGCTCCGACGGATTGCGGGAAAGATTTAAGGGTTTCTTT. Using reference TRBV7-9 and TRBJ1-1 for the parts outside the CDR3, the full variable domain is DTGVSQNPRHKITKRGQNVTFRCDPISEHNRLYWYRQTLGQGPEFLTYFQNEAQLEKSRLLSDRFSAERPKGSFSTLEIQRTEQGDSAMYLCASSSDGLRERFKGFFGQGTRLTVV.